Sequencing of this T cell receptor (beta chain) was carried out in a study of response to subunit inactivated influenza vaccine. Findings and caveats of the study: With each seasonal influenza vaccination, the authors suggested, few new T cells are recruited.

From the RT-PCR reads, TCRdb called clonotypes with MiXCR, one entry per CDR3 protein. The sample carries about 530,000 distinct CDR3 sequences, 12% recorded once. CDR1 is SGHTA and CDR2 is FQGNSA in the germline V gene. V lost 4 bases, J lost 4 bases, and 11 bases lay in between. This CDR3 has 13 amino acids. This clonotype showed up just a few times. Its target is not known. V gene TRBV7-2 combines with J gene TRBJ2-7; TRBD2 is a possible D gene (5 bases). The sample in question was PBMCs from blood, obtained on the day of vaccination. This clonotype originated in a man aged 45-65 years who received an inactivated influenza vaccine. The CDR3 coding sequence is TGTGCCAGCAGCTCCCCGCCGGGGTACGAGCAGTACTTC. Translated: CASSSPPGYEQYF.